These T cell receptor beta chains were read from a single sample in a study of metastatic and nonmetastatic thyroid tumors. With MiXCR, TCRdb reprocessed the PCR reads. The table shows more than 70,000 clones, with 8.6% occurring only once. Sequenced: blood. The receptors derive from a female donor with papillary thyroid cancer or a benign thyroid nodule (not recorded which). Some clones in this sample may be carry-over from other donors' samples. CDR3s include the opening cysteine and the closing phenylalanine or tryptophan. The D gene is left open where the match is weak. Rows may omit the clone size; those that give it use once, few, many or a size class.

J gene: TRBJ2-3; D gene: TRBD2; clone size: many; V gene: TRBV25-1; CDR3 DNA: TGTGCCAGCGGTAGGGCTAGCGGATTCACAGATACGCAGTATTTT; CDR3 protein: CASGRASGFTDTQYF
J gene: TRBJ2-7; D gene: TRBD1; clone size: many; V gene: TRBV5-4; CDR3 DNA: TGTGCCAGCAGCGACCCATCGACAGGGGTTTACGAGCAGTACTTC; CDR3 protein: CASSDPSTGVYEQYF
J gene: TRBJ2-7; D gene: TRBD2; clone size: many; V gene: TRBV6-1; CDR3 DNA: TGTGCCAGCAGGCGGACTAGCGGGGGGGCCGGGTCCTACGAGCAGTACTTC; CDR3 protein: CASRRTSGGAGSYEQYF
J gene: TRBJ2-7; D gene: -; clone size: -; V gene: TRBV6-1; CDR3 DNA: TGTGCCAGCAGTGAACTGGAGTACGAGCAGTACTTC; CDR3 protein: CASSELEYEQYF
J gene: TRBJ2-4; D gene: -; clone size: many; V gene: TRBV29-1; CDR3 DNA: TGCAGCGTTGACAGCGGCAACATTCAGTACTTC; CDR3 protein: CSVDSGNIQYF
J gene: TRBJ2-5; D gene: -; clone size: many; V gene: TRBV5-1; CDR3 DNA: TGCGCCAGCAGACATTCGAGTGAAGAGACCCAGTACTTC; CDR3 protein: CASRHSSEETQYF
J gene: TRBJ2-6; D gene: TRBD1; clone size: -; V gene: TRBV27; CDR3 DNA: TGTACCAGCAGTTTACAGTCGCCAGAGGGGGCCAACGTCCTTACTTTC; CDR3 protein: CTSSLQSPEGANVLTF
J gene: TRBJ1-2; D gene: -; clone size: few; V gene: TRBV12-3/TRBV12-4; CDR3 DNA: TGTGCCAGCAGCCCCACGCCACAAGGTGGCTATGGCTACACCTTC; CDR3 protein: CASSPTPQGGYGYTF
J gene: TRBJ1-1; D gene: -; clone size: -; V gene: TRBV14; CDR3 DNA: TGTGCCAGCAGCCATCGTGCCAGATTAAACACTGAAGCTTTCTTT; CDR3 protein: CASSHRARLNTEAFF
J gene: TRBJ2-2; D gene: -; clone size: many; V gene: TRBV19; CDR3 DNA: TGTGCCAGTGCTACCCGGCGAACCGGGGAGCTGTTTTTT; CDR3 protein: CASATRRTGELFF
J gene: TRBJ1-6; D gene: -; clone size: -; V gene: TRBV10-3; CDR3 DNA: TGTGCCATCAGTGGCTCCAATGGGGGGATGCGGTCACCCCTCCACTTT; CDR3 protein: CAISGSNGGMRSPLHF
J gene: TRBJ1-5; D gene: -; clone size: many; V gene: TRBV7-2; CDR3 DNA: TGTGCCAGCAGCATCAGACACAATCAGCCCCAGCATTTT; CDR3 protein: CASSIRHNQPQHF
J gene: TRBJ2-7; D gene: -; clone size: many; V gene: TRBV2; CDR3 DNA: TGTGCCGTACGGACAGAGTCCTACGAGCAGTACTTC; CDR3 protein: CAVRTESYEQYF
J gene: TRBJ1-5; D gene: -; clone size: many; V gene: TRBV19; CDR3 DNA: TGTGCCAGTAGTGACACCGGGACGGATATCAATCAGCCCCAGCATTTT; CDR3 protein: CASSDTGTDINQPQHF
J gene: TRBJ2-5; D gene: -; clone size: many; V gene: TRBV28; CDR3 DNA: TGTGCCAGCAGTTTTAACAGGGCGCAAGAGACCCAGTACTTC; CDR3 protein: CASSFNRAQETQYF
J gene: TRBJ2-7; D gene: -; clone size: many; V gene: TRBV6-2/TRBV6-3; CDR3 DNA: TGTGCCAGCAGCTCTGCTAGATACGAGCAGTACTTC; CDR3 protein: CASSSARYEQYF
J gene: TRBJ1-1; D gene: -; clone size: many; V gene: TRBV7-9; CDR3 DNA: TGTGCCAGCAGCTCCCCGGGAAACACTGAAGCTTTCTTT; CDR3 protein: CASSSPGNTEAFF
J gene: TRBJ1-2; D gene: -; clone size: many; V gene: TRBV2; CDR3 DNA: TGTGCCAGCAGTGACCAGCCCTCCTTCTATGGCTACACCTTC; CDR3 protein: CASSDQPSFYGYTF